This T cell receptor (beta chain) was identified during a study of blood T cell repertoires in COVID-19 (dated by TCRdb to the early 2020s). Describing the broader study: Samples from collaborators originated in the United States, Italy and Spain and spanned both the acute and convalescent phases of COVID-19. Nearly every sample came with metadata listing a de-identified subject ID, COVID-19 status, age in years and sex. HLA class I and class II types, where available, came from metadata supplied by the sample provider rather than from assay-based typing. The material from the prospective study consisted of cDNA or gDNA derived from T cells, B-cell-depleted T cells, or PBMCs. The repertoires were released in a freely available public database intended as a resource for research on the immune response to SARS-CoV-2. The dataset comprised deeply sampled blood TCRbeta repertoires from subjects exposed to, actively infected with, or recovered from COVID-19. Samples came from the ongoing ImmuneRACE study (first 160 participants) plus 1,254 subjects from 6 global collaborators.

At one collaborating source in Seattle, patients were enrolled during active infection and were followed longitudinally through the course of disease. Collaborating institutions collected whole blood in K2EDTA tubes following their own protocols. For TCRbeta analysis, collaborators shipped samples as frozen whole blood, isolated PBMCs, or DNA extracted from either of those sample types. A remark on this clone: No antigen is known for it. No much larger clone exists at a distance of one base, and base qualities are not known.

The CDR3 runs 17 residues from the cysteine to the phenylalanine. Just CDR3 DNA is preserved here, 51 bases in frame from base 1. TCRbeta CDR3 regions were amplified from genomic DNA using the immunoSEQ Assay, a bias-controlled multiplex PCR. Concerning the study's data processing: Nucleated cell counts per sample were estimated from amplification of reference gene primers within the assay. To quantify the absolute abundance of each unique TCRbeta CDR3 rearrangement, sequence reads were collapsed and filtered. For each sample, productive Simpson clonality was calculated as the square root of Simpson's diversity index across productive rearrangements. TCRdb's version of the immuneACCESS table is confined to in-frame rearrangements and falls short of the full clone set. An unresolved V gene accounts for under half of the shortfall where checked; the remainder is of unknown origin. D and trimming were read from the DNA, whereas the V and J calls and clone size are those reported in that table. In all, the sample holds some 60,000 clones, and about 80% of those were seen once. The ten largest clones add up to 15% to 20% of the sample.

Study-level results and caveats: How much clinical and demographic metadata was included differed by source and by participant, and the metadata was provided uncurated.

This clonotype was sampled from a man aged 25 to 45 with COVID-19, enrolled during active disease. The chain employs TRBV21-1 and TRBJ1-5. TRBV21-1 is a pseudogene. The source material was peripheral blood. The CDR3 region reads CASSTYFGRATGGPQHF. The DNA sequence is TGTGCCAGCAGCACCTACTTCGGACGGGCAACGGGAGGGCCCCAGCATTTT.